This T cell receptor (beta chain) was documented in a study of shared clonotypes between healthy human individuals. Some clones are missing from TCRdb's copy, which holds only in-frame ones; the method was immunoSEQ multiplex PCR. The sample contains around 700,000 clones, 72% of which appear only once. Trimming removed 7 bases from V and 3 bases from J, with 20 bases in between. In germline, CDR1 is SQVTM, CDR2 ANQGSEA. The CDR3 loop spans 15 amino acids. Points on this clone: Its antigen is as yet unknown.

General study findings and limits: Memory subsets generally showed lower estimated richness than naive subsets.

The gene calls are TRBV29-1 and TRBJ2-3, with D possibly being TRBD2 (7 bases). Source material: memory CD4+ T cells sorted from blood. Sample subset: CD45RA-negative fraction. This clonotype was obtained from a woman under 40 in good health. The CDR3 DNA reads TGCAGCGCCCTTGGGGGCGGGAGTGGTACAGATACGCAGTATTTT. It encodes CSALGGGSGTDTQYF.